This TCR beta chain was documented in a study of CD8 T cells in ankylosing spondylitis. This CDR3 is 15 amino acids long. Germline V gene sequence: CDR1 SGHTA, CDR2 FQGNSA. Trimming removed 2 bases at V and 0 bases at J, with 8 bases between. TCRdb ran MiXCR on the 5' RACE reads and lists one entry per CDR3 protein. This sample carries about 300,000 distinct CDR3 sequences, around a tenth of them seen once, and the ten largest clones take about a tenth. The sample holds a few counts of this clonotype. The rearrangement uses TRBV7-2 and TRBJ1-3; D ambiguous. Sequences were obtained from blood, either unsorted or a sorted T cell fraction (not recorded which). The TCR sequence derives from a female donor with ankylosing spondylitis or in good health (not recorded which). This CDR3 is CASSLRTVSGNTIYF. CDR3 bases: TGTGCCAGCAGCTTAAGGACGGTCTCTGGAAACACCATATATTTT.